These 17 T cell receptor beta chains share one sample of origin, sequenced in a study of blood T cell repertoires in COVID-19. Profiled with immunoSEQ multiplex PCR; TCRdb holds only in-frame clones, not every one. This repertoire shows fewer than 350,000 clones, 89% found once; its top ten account for about 9.5%. The sample taken for sequencing was PBMCs or T cells enriched from blood (not recorded which). These receptor sequences come from a middle-aged woman who had recovered from COVID-19.

The chain couples TRBV19 to TRBJ2-3; the D gene is possibly TRBD2 (5 bases). Trimming stripped 7 bases from V and 6 bases from J, with 17 bases between. Germline-derived CDR1 and CDR2 are LNHDA and SQIVND (reference sequence). The CDR3 has 14 amino acids. CDR3 loop: CASTPSWSDDTQYF. CDR3 in DNA: TGTGCCAGTACTCCTAGCTGGAGTGATGATACGCAGTATTTT.

The rearrangement joins TRBV7-9 to TRBJ1-3; D call uncertain. The CDR3 runs 14 residues. Deletions cut 5 bases from V and 0 bases from J, with 8 bases between. CDR1 is SEHNR, CDR2 FQNEAQ, per germline (reference sequence). The CDR3 coding sequence is TGTGCCAGCAGCCCGGTTATCTCTGGAAACACCATATATTTT. Residues: CASSPVISGNTIYF.

This clone was picked up one time. This chain uses TRBV2 with TRBJ2-7, with D tentatively TRBD2 (5 bases). In germline, CDR1 is SNHLY, CDR2 FYNNEI. CDR3 length equals 16 residues. Trimming stripped 3 bases from V and 4 bases from J, with 19 bases between. The CDR3: CASSDLIGEIGYEQYF. In DNA, the CDR3 is TGTGCCAGCAGTGACTTGATCGGGGAGATCGGATACGAGCAGTACTTC.

The chain links TRBV30 to TRBJ2-5; D call uncertain. The CDR3 is 12 amino acids. V was trimmed by 4 bases and J by 5 bases, leaving 11 bases between them. From germline, CDR1 is GTSNPN and CDR2 SVGIG (reference sequence). For the CDR3, the DNA is TGTGCCTGGAACCCTAGTGGGGAGACCCAGTACTTC. This gives the protein CAWNPSGETQYF.

This sequence joins TRBV4-1 and TRBJ1-5; a weak D match, TRBD1 (6 bases). V was trimmed by 1 base and J by 2 bases, leaving 12 bases between them. The germline V gene encodes CDR1 MGHRA and CDR2 YSYEKL. CDR3 length: 16 residues. DNA of the CDR3: TGCGCCAGCAGCCAAGTTCGGACAGCTCGCAATCAGCCCCAGCATTTT. As protein: CASSQVRTARNQPQHF.

V gene TRBV6-4 combines with J gene TRBJ1-5; no definite D call. The CDR3 is 13 residues long. Looked up from germline, CDR1 is MRHNA and CDR2 is SNTAGT. Trimming pared 3 bases from V and 3 bases from J, leaving 6 bases between. Here the CDR3 DNA reads TGTGCCAGCAGTGATTCTGTCAATCAGCCCCAGCATTTT. This codes for CASSDSVNQPQHF.

About this clone itself: Additional DNA sequences in this sample encode the identical CDR3. The chain's CDR3 is CAWTRDSSYEQYF. CDR3 bases: TGTGCCTGGACGCGGGACAGCTCCTACGAGCAGTACTTC. This chain uses TRBV30 with TRBJ2-7; D perhaps matches TRBD1 (7 bases). Germline V gene lookup returns CDR1 GTSNPN and CDR2 SVGIG (reference sequence). The CDR3 extends over 13 amino acids. V lost 4 bases to trimming and J lost 0 bases, with 10 bases between them.

The V gene is TRBV7-2, the J gene TRBJ2-3; 13 bases agree with TRBD2. Germline loops: CDR1 SGHTA, CDR2 FQGNSA. The J segment lost 3 bases and the V segment lost 1 base, leaving 4 bases of the junction unmatched. The CDR3 is 17 amino acids. The CDR3 is CASSLVLAGGVTDTQYF. In DNA form, the CDR3 reads TGTGCCAGCAGCTTAGTACTAGCGGGAGGGGTTACAGATACGCAGTATTTT.

The V and J genes are TRBV25-1 and TRBJ2-3; a weak D match, TRBD2 (7 bases). Trimming left V 10 bases short and J 5 bases short, with 16 bases between. CDR1 is MGHDK, CDR2 SYGVNS, per germline. There are 13 residues in the CDR3. The CDR3 protein is CATQIGGVDTQYF. In nucleotides, the CDR3 is TGTGCCACCCAAATAGGGGGGGTAGATACGCAGTATTTT.

The rearrangement links TRBV18 to TRBJ1-3; D uncertain. CDR3 length equals 16 residues. Germline V lookup: CDR1 KGHSH, CDR2 LQKENI. V lost 5 bases and J 0 bases, leaving 14 bases between the germline ends. CDR3 nucleotide sequence: TGTGCCAGCTCAGGCCGAGGCCGCCTCTCTGGAAACACCATATATTTT. This encodes CASSGRGRLSGNTIYF.

The rearrangement uses TRBV9 and TRBJ2-7; perhaps TRBD2 as D (6 bases). This CDR3 is built from 14 residues. Per the germline V gene, CDR1 is SGDLS and CDR2 is YYNGEE. Trimming took 0 bases from V and 6 from J, leaving 13 bases between them. The CDR3 DNA sequence: TGTGCCAGCAGCGTAGACCCTATAGCGGTCGAGCAGTACTTC. This codes for CASSVDPIAVEQYF.

The chain links TRBV7-2 to TRBJ2-5; possibly TRBD1 for D (5 bases). The CDR3 extends over 12 amino acids. The V and J ends lost 1 base and 12 bases respectively, with 12 bases between them. The germline CDR1 and CDR2 sequences are SGHTA and FQGNSA. In DNA form, the CDR3 reads TGTGCCAGCAGCTTAGAGACAGAACGAAAGTACTTC. Amino acids: CASSLETERKYF.

The chain combines TRBV15 with TRBJ1-1; D possibly corresponds to TRBD1 (5 bases). With 2 bases removed from V and 8 bases from J, the gap between germline ends came to 9 bases. There are 12 residues in the CDR3. The germline V gene encodes CDR1 LNHNV and CDR2 YYDKDF (reference sequence). CDR3 in DNA: TGTGCCACCAGCAGACCGACAGAGGAAGCTTTCTTT. Amino acids: CATSRPTEEAFF.

V and J are TRBV5-1 and TRBJ1-4; no definite D call. This CDR3 contains 15 residues. The V gene lost 0 bases and the J gene lost 3 bases, with 9 bases spanning the gap. CDR1 SGHRS and CDR2 YFSETQ come from the germline V gene. CDR3 in amino acids: CASSLAGSPNEKLFF. The CDR3 DNA is TGCGCCAGCAGCTTGGCCGGGTCCCCTAATGAAAAACTGTTTTTT.

This CDR3 reads CAISWTVNTEAFF. CDR3 nucleotide sequence: TGTGCCATCAGTTGGACAGTGAACACTGAAGCTTTCTTT. V and J are TRBV10-3 and TRBJ1-1; possible D gene TRBD1, 6 bases. The ends were cut back, 5 bases at V and 0 bases at J, with 7 bases in the middle. Germline loops: CDR1 ENHRY, CDR2 SYGVKD. The CDR3 runs 13 residues.

V is TRBV5-6 and J is TRBJ1-5; D gene uncertain. The V and J ends lost 1 base and 5 bases respectively, with 10 bases between them. The CDR3 totals 14 residues. The germline V gene encodes CDR1 SGHDT and CDR2 YYEEEE. Written as DNA, the CDR3 is TGTGCCAGCAGCTTGAGAGTGGGAGATCAGCCCCAGCATTTT. It specifies CASSLRVGDQPQHF.

The genes are TRBV27 and TRBJ2-1; no firm D call. The ends were cut back, 2 bases at V and 7 bases at J, with 9 bases in the middle. The germline CDR1 and CDR2 sequences are MNHEY and SMNVEV (reference sequence). The CDR3 runs to 13 residues. CDR3 protein: CASSLARSNEQFF. CDR3 DNA sequence: TGTGCCAGCAGTTTAGCCAGGTCAAATGAGCAGTTCTTC.